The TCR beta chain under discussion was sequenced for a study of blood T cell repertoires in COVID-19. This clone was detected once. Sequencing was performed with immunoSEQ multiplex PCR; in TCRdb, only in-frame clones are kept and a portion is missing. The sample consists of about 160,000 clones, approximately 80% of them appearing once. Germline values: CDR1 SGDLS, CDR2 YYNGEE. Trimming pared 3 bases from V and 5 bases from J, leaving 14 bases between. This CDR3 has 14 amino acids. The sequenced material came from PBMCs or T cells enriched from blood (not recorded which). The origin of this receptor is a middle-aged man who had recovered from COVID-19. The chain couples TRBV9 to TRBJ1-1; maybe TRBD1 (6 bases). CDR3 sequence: CASSELQGLTEAFF. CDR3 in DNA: TGTGCCAGCAGCGAATTGCAGGGGCTGACTGAAGCTTTCTTT.